This TCR beta chain appears in the sequencing data of a study of CD8+CD57+ T cells in acquired aplastic anemia. The study's findings and limits: Patients were compared with controls for CD8+ Simpson's diversity, and no significant difference emerged.

In this sample, this clonotype turned up many times. Antigen: not known. CD8+CD57+ cell expansion had been shown by flow cytometry in patients chosen for sequencing. Patients had not yet gotten any therapy when their blood was taken for sampling. It was genomic DNA that served as the template for profiling TCR beta VDJ and CDR3. TCRdb reanalysed the reads using MiXCR and keeps one entry per CDR3 protein. The data contain about 160,000 distinct CDR3 sequences, 40% to 60% of them seen just once; the ten biggest clones take up more than 30%. CDR3 length: 14 residues. The germline V and J ends were trimmed by 1 base and 2 bases, with 9 bases remaining between them. The germline CDR1 and CDR2 sequences are LGHNA and YSLEER.

The rearrangement uses TRBV4-3 and TRBJ2-7, with a possible D match to TRBD2 (5 bases). The TCR originated in a human donor with aplastic anemia. The specimen sequenced was sorted CD4+, CD8+, or CD8+CD57+ T cells (not recorded which) from PBMCs. The CDR3 is CASSQGTPTYEQYF. The CDR3 DNA is TGCGCCAGCAGCCAAGGGACTCCGACCTACGAGCAGTACTTC.